This T cell receptor (beta chain) was identified during a study of neurological immune-mediated disorders. 5'RACE generated cDNA with 10-nucleotide random UMIs. TCRdb fed the 5' RACE reads into MiXCR, producing one record per CDR3 protein. Here the sample spans about 79,000 distinct CDR3 sequences, around 14% being singletons. This clonotype occurred many times. Its antigen is not identified. The CDR3 length is 14 residues. Trimming removed 5 bases from V and 5 bases from J, with 14 bases in between. The V gene's germline CDR1 is MNHEY and CDR2 SVGEGT. General study results and limits: None of the CDR3 amino acid sequences of expanded clones were shared across subjects, and this suggested private repertoires in all groups.

This sequence was found in a woman aged 50 to 60 in good health. This chain links TRBV6-2 or TRBV6-3 with TRBJ2-3; perhaps D is TRBD1 or TRBD2 (5 bases each). The sequenced sample consisted of PBMCs. The CDR3 reads CASSPWDPRDTQYF. DNA of the CDR3: TGTGCCAGCAGTCCTTGGGACCCCAGAGATACGCAGTATTTT.